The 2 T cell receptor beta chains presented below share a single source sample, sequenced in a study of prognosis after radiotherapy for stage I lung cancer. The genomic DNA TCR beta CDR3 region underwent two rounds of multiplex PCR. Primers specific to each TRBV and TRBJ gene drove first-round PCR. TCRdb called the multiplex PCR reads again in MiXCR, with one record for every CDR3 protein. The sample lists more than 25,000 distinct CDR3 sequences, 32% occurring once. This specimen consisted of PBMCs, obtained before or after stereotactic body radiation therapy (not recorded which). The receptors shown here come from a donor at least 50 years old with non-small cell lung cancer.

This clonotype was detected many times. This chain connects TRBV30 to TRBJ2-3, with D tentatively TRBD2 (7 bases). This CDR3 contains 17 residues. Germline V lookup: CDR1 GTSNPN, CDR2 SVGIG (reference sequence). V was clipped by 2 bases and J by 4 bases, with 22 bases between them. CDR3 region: CAWSLEGEGRRADTQYF. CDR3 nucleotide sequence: TGTGCCTGGAGTCTGGAGGGGGAGGGGAGGAGGGCAGATACGCAGTATTTT.

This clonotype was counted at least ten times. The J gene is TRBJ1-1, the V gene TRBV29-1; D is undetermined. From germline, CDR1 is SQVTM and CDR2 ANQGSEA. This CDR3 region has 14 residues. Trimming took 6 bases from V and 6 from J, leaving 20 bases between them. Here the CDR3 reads CSVNALSNSAEAFF. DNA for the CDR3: TGCAGCGTAAACGCCCTAAGTAACAGTGCTGAAGCTTTCTTT.